The clone carrying this TCR beta chain occurred many times. Its antigen is undetermined. Trimming removed 3 bases from V and 2 bases from J; junction bases left unmatched: 2. Looked up from germline, CDR1 is SGHAT and CDR2 is FQNNGV. This CDR3 region has 14 residues. These data belong to a study of T cell repertoires in cytomegalovirus infection. Across the whole study: The public TCR beta signatures pointed to both CMV infection and matching HLA type.

Via MiXCR, TCRdb re-called the reads, giving one row per CDR3 protein. This sample has approximately 550,000 distinct CDR3 sequences, with more than 15% found just once. The study, taken as a whole, reports: Clonotypes of TCR beta that were HLA-C-restricted and CMV-specific dominated the ex vivo response. Individuals carrying CMV plus the relevant HLA were identified by cumulative frequency of public TCR beta families.

The chain carries TRBV11-2 and TRBJ1-2; 8 bases agree with TRBD1. This sequence originates from a human donor in good health (CMV status not recorded). Some clones in this sample may be carry-over from other donors' samples. Specimen: CD8+ T cells from PBMCs. As DNA, the CDR3 is TGTGCCAGCAGCTTCGCAGGGGGCAACTATGGCTACACCTTC. This codes for CASSFAGGNYGYTF.